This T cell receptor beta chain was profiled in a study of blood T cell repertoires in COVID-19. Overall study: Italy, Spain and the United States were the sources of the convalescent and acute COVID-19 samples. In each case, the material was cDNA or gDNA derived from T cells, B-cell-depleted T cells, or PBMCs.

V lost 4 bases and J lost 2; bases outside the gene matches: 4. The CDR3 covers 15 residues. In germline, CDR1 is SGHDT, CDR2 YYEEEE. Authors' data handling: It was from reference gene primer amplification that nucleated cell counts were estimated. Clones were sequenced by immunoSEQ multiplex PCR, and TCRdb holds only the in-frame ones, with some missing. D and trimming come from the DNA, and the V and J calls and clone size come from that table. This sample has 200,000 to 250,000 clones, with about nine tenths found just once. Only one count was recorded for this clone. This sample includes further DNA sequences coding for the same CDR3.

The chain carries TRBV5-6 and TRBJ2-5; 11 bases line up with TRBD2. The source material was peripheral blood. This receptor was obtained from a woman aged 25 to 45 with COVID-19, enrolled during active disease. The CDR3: CASSPLAGDQETQYF. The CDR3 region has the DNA TGTGCCAGCAGCCCACTAGCGGGGGATCAAGAGACCCAGTACTTC. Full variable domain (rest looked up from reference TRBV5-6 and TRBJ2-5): DAGVTQSPTHLIKTRGQQVTLRCSPKSGHDTVSWYQQALGQGPQFIFQYYEEEERQRGNFPDRFSGHQFPNYSSELNVNALLLGDSALYLCASSPLAGDQETQYFGPGTRLLVL.